This T cell receptor beta chain was sequenced during a study of T cell responses to AZD1222 COVID-19 vaccine. Findings and caveats of the study: Only a handful of people who got AZD1222 tested seropositive at baseline. Vaccination with two AZD1222 doses was followed by a rise in Spike-specific TCR breadth and depth. Clonal diversity was possibly underestimated; the donors were predominantly white British and more often female. The CD4 TCRs associated with vaccination extended across spike and predominated at 160-218 and 743-854.

With regard to this clone: Its antigen remains unidentified.

TCRdb's table, derived via immunoSEQ multiplex PCR, lists solely in-frame clones and lacks some. The table has 100,000 to 150,000 clones, around 94% seen once. The V gene end was trimmed by 2 bases and the J gene end by 1 base; junction bases not matched to a gene: 10. Germline V gene data show CDR1 as SGHAT and CDR2 as FQNNGV. CDR3 length: 17 amino acids. This chain connects TRBV11-2 to TRBJ1-1; 7 bases are a match to TRBD1. Sequenced material: peripheral blood, taken on day 0 of AZD1222 vaccination. This TCR derives from an adult in good health. The CDR3 DNA sequence: TGTGCCAGCAGCTTAAGGTTTAGGGGGCGAAAGAACACTGAAGCTTTCTTT. This codes for CASSLRFRGRKNTEAFF.